This entry describes one T cell receptor (beta chain). What it recognizes is unknown. This sample was taken from a study of response to subunit inactivated influenza vaccine. Overall study results and limits: Each seasonal flu vaccination may recruit only limited new T cells, authors suggested.

TCRdb reprocessed the RT-PCR reads via MiXCR and lists one record per CDR3 protein. The table includes 650,000 to 800,000 distinct CDR3 sequences, about 14% detected once. This clonotype originated in a man between 45 and 60 years old who received an inactivated influenza vaccine. Material: PBMCs from blood, obtained around 14 days before vaccination.

CDR3 sequence: CASSLRGRGISTDTQYF. The CDR3 DNA follows: TGTGCCAGCAGTTTAAGAGGGAGGGGGATTAGCACAGATACGCAGTATTTT. The gene calls are TRBV27 and TRBJ2-3; weak D call: TRBD2 (7 bases). Trimming pared 2 bases from V and 0 bases from J, leaving 15 bases between. Germline-derived CDR1 and CDR2 are MNHEY and SMNVEV (reference sequence). This CDR3 has 17 residues.